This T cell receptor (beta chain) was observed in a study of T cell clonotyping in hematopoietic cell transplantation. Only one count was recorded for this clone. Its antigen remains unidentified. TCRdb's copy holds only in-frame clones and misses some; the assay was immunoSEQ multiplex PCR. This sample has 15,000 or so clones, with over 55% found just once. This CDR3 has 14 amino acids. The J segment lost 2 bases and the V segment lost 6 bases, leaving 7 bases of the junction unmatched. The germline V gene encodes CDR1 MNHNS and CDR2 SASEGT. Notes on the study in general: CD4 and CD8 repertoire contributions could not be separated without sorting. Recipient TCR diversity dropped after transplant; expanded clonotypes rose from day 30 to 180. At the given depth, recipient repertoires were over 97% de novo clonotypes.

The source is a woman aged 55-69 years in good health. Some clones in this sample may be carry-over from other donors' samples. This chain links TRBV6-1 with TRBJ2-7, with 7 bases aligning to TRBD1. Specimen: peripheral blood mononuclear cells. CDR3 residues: CASSGTVPPYEQYF. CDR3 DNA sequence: TGTGCCAGCAGCGGGACAGTTCCCCCCTACGAGCAGTACTTC.